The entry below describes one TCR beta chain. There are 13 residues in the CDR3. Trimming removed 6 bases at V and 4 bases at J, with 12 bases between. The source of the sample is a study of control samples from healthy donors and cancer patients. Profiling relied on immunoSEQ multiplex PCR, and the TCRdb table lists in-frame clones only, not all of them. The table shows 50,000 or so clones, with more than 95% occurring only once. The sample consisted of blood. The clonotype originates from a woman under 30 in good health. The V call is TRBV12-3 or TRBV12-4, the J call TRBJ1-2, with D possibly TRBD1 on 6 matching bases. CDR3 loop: CASRAGVVYGYTF. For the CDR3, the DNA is TGTGCCAGCAGGGCAGGGGTTGTCTATGGCTACACCTTC.